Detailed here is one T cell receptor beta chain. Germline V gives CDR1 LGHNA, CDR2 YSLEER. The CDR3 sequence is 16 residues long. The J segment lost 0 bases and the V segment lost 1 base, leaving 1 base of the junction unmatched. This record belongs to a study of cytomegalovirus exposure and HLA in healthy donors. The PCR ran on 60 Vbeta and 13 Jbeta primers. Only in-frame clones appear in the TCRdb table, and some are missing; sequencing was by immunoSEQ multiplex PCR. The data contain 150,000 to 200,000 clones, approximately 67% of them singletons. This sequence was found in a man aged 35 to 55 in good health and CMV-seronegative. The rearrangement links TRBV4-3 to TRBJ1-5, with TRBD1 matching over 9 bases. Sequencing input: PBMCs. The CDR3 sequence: CASSQGTGDSNQPQHF. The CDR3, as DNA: TGCGCCAGCAGCCAAGGGACAGGGGATAGCAATCAGCCCCAGCATTTT.